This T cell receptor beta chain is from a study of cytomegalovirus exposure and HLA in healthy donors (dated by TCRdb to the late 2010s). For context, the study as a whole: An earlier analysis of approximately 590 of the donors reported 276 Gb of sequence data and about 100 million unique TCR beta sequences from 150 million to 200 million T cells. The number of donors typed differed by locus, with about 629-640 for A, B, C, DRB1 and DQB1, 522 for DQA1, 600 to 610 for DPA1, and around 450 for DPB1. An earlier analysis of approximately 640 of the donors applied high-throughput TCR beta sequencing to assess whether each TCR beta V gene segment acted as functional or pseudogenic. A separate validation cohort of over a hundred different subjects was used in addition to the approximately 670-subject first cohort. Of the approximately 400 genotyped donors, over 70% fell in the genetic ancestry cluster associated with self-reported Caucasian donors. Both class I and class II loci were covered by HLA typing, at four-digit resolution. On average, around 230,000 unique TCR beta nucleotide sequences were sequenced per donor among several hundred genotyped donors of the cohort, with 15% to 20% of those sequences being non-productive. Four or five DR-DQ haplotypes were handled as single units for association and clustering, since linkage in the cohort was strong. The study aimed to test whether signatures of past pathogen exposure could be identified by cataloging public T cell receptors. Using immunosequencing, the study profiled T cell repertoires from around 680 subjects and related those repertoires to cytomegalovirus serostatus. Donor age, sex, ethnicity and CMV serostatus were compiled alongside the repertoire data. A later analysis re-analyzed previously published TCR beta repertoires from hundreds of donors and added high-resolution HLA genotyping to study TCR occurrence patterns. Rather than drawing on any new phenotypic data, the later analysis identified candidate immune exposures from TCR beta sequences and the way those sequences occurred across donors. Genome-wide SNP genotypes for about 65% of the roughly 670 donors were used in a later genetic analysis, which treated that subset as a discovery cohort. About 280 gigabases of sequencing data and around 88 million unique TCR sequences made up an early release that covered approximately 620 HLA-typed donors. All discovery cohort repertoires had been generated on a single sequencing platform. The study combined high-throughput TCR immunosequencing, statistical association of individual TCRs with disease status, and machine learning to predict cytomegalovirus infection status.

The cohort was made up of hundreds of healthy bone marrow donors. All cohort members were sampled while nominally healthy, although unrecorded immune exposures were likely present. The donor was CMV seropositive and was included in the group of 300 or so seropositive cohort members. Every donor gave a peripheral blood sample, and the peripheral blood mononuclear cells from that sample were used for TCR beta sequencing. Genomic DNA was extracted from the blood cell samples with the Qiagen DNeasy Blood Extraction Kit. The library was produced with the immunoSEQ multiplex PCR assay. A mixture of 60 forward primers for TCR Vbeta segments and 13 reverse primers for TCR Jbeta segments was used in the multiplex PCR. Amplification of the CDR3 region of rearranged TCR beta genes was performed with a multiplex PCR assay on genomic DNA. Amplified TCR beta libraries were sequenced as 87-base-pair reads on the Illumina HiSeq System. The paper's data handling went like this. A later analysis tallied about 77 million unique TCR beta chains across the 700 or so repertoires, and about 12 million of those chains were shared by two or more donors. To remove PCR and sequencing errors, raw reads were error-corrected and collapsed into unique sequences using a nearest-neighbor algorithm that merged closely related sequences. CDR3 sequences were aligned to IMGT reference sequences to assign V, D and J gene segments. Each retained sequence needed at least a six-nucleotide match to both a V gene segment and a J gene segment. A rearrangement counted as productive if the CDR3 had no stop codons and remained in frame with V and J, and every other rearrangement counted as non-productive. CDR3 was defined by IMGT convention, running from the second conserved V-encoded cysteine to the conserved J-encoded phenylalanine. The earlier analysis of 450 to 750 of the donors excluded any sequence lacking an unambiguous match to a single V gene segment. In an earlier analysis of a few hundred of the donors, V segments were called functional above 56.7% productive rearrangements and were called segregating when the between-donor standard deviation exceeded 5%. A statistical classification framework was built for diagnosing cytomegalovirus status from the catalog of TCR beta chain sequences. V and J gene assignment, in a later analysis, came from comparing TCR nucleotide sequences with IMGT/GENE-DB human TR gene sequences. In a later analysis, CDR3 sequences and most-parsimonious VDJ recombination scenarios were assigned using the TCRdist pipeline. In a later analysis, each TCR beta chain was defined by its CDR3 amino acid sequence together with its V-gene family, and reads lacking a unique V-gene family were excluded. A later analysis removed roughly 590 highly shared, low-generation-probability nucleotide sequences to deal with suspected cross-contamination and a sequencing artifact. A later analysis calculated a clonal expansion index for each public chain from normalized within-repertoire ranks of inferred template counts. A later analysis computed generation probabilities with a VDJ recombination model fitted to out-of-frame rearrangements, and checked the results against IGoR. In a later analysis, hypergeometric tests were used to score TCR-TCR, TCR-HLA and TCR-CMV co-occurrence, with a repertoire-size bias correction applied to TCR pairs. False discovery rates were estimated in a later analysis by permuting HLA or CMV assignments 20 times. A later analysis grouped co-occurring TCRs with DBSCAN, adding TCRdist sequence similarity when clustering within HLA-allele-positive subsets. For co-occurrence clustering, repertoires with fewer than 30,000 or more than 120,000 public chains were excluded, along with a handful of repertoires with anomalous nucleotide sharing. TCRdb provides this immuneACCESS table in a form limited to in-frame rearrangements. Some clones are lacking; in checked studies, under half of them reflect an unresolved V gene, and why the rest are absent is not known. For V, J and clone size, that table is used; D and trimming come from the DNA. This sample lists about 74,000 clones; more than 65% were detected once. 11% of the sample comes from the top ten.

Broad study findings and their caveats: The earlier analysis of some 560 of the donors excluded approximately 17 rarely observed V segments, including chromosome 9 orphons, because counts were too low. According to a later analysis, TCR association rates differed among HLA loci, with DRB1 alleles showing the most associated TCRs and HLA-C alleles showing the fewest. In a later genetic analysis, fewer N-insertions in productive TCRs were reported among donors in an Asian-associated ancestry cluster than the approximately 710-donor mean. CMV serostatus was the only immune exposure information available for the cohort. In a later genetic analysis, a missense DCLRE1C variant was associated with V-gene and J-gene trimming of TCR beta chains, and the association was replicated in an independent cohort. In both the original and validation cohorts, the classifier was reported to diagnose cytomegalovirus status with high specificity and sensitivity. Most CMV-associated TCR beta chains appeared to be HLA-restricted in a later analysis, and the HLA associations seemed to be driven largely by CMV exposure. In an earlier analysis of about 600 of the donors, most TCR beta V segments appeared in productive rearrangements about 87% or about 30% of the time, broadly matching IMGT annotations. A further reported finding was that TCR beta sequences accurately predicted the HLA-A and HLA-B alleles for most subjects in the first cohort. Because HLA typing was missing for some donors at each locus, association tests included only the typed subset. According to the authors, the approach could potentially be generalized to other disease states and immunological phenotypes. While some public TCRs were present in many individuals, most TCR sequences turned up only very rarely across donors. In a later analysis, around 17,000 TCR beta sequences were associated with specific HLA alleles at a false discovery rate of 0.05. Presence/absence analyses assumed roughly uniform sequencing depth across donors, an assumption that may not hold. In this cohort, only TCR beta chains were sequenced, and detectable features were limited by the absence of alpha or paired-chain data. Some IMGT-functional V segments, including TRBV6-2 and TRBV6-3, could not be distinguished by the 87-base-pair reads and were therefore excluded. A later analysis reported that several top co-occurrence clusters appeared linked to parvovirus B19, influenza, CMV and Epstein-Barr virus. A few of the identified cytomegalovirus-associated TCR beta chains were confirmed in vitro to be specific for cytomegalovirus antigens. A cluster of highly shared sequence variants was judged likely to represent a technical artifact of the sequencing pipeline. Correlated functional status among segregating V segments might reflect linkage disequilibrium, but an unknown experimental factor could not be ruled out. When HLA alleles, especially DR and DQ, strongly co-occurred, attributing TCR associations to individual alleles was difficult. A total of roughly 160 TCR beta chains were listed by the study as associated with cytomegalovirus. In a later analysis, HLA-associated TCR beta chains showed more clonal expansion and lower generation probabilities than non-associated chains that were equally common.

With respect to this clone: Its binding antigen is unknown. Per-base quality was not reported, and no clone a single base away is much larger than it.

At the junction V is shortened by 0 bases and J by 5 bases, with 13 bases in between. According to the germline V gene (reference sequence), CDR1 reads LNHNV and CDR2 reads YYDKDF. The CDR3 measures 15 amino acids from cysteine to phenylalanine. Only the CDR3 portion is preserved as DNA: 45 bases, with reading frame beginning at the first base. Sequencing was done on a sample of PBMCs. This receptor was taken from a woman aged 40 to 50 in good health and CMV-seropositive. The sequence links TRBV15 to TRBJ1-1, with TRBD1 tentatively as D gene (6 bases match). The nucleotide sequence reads TGTGCCACCAGCAGAGATCGGGCCAGGGGAACTGAAGCTTTCTTT. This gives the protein CATSRDRARGTEAFF.